The next 29 T cell receptor beta chains were all read from a single sample in a study of cytomegalovirus exposure and HLA in healthy donors. A multiplex PCR was run with 60 Vbeta primers and 13 Jbeta primers. Clones were sequenced by immunoSEQ multiplex PCR, and TCRdb holds only the in-frame ones, with some missing. In the table there are some 150,000 clones, approximately 80% of which are singletons. Sequenced material: PBMCs. The receptor source for this set is a young man in good health and CMV-seropositive.

The chain links TRBV11-2 to TRBJ2-5, with 8 bases identical to TRBD1. The CDR3 is made up of 15 amino acids. In germline, CDR1 is SGHAT, CDR2 FQNNGV. The V and J ends lost 0 bases and 4 bases, in that order; junction bases with no gene match: 4. The CDR3 coding sequence is TGTGCCAGCAGCTTAGATCGCACAGGGGGAGAGACCCAGTACTTC. It yields the protein CASSLDRTGGETQYF.

This rearrangement joins TRBV18 to TRBJ2-1, with D perhaps TRBD2 (6 bases). This CDR3 contains 15 residues. Trimming pared 0 bases from V and 2 bases from J, leaving 8 bases between. The germline V gene encodes CDR1 KGHSH and CDR2 LQKENI. Here the CDR3 DNA reads TGTGCCAGCTCACCACCATCGGGGGCCTACAATGAGCAGTTCTTC. It encodes CASSPPSGAYNEQFF.

The J gene is TRBJ1-2, the V gene TRBV28; D not certain. V was trimmed by 4 bases and J by 7 bases, leaving 13 bases between them. The CDR3 length is 13 residues. Germline assignment: CDR1 MDHEN and CDR2 SYDVKM. The CDR3 nucleotides are TGTGCCAGCAGTTCCCGCATTGGCAGTGGCTACACCTTC. This gives the protein CASSSRIGSGYTF.

V gene TRBV5-6 combines with J gene TRBJ2-3, with D possibly matching TRBD1 (6 bases). The ends were cut back, 0 bases at V and 2 bases at J, with 13 bases in the middle. This CDR3 contains 16 residues. CDR1 and CDR2 (germline): SGHDT, YYEEEE. The CDR3 DNA reads as TGTGCCAGCAGCTTGGCTCTAGCAGGGGTCACAGATACGCAGTATTTT. Translated, it gives CASSLALAGVTDTQYF.

This sequence joins TRBV27 and TRBJ2-7, with a tentative D call TRBD2 (6 bases). Germline V gives CDR1 MNHEY, CDR2 SMNVEV (reference sequence). The CDR3 is made up of 13 amino acids. V shed 3 bases and J shed 4 bases, with 10 bases lying between them. CDR3 bases: TGTGCCAGCAGTTTGGGGACTGGATACGAGCAGTACTTC. As protein: CASSLGTGYEQYF.

This clone was observed a single time. V and J are TRBV28 and TRBJ2-1; 9 nucleotides line up with TRBD1. The CDR3 totals 19 residues. V dropped 8 bases and J dropped 10; count of bases not matched to a gene: 27. The V gene's germline CDR1 is MDHEN and CDR2 SYDVKM. CDR3 amino acids: CASCREDRGGVRREKEQFF. CDR3 in DNA: TGTGCCAGCTGCCGGGAGGACAGGGGAGGGGTCAGGCGGGAGAAGGAGCAGTTCTTC.

The chain uses TRBV7-8 and TRBJ1-3, with D hard to call. Trimming left V 6 bases short and J 0 bases short, with 12 bases between. In germline, CDR1 is SGHVS, CDR2 FQNEAQ. The CDR3 is 15 residues long. CDR3 region: CASSPDRSSGNTIYF. The CDR3 DNA reads TGTGCCAGCAGTCCTGACCGGAGCTCTGGAAACACCATATATTTT.

This clone was recorded once. The chain combines TRBV5-1 with TRBJ1-5; D is unresolved. The CDR3 length is 13 residues. The germline V and J ends were trimmed by 7 bases and 2 bases, with 10 bases remaining between them. Germline V gene data show CDR1 as SGHRS and CDR2 as YFSETQ. CDR3 residues: CASGRKRNQPQHF. DNA for the CDR3: TGCGCCAGCGGTAGAAAGCGCAATCAGCCCCAGCATTTT. The entire variable domain, with the rest obtained from reference TRBV5-1 and TRBJ1-5, is as follows: KAGVTQTPRYLIKTRGQQVTLSCSPISGHRSVSWYQQTPGQGLQFLFEYFSETQRNKGNFPGRFSGRQFSNSRSEMNVSTLELGDSALYLCASGRKRNQPQHFGDGTRLSIL.

The gene calls are TRBV7-9 and TRBJ1-6; D remains unclear. The ends were cut back, 1 base at V and 10 bases at J, with 23 bases in the middle. Germline loops: CDR1 SEHNR, CDR2 FQNEAQ (reference sequence). The CDR3 is 18 residues long. The CDR3 region is CASSLGSPGNVDKSPLHF. CDR3 nucleotide sequence: TGTGCCAGCAGCTTAGGGTCCCCTGGTAACGTAGACAAGTCACCCCTCCACTTT.

This chain connects TRBV19 to TRBJ2-1; 11 bases align to TRBD2. Germline CDR1 LNHDA, CDR2 SQIVND (reference sequence). The CDR3 spans 16 residues. Trimming took 3 bases from V and 7 from J; bases not matched to a gene: 8. The CDR3 DNA reads TGTGCCAGTAGTATTCAGCCTAGCGGGAGGAAAAATGAGCAGTTCTTC. Encoded protein: CASSIQPSGRKNEQFF.

V usage is TRBV27 and J usage is TRBJ2-1; 8 bases match TRBD1. The CDR3 extends over 14 amino acids. The germline CDR1 and CDR2 sequences are MNHEY and SMNVEV (reference sequence). With V trimmed by 6 bases and J by 2 bases, 3 bases remained unmatched. The CDR3 DNA sequence: TGTGCCAGCAGCCGGGACAGGCCCTACAATGAGCAGTTCTTC. Protein: CASSRDRPYNEQFF.

The V call is TRBV27, the J call TRBJ2-1; D is possibly TRBD2 (6 bases). This CDR3 is 13 amino acids long. V lost 3 bases to trimming and J lost 12 bases, with 15 bases between them. In germline, CDR1 is MNHEY, CDR2 SMNVEV (reference sequence). The CDR3 is CASSFGGTGAQFF. In DNA form, the CDR3 reads TGTGCCAGCAGTTTTGGCGGGACTGGAGCGCAGTTCTTC.

This chain's CDR3 is CASGPDYGYTF. The CDR3 bases are TGTGCCAGCGGCCCAGACTATGGCTACACCTTC. The chain carries TRBV28 and TRBJ1-2; D not resolved. Trimming stripped 8 bases from V and 3 bases from J, with 7 bases between. The CDR3 covers 11 residues. The germline V gene encodes CDR1 MDHEN and CDR2 SYDVKM.

Comment on this clone: In the same sample, other DNA sequences code for this CDR3. The chain recombines TRBV28 with TRBJ2-7; TRBD2 agrees at 11 bases. This CDR3 has 14 residues. V was pared by 5 bases and J by 3 bases, with 3 bases of the junction left unmatched. Per the germline V gene, CDR1 is MDHEN and CDR2 is SYDVKM. CDR3 residues: CASSPGTSGYEQYF. The CDR3 nucleotides read TGTGCCAGCAGTCCAGGGACTAGCGGCTACGAGCAGTACTTC.

This chain's CDR3 is CASSIEDTTEAFF. For the CDR3, the DNA is TGTGCCAGTAGTATTGAGGACACCACTGAAGCTTTCTTT. This sequence joins TRBV19 and TRBJ1-1, with D tentatively TRBD1 (5 bases). Germline CDR1 is LNHDA and CDR2 is SQIVND (reference sequence). Between the trimmed V and J ends, which lost 3 bases and 4 bases, there was a span of 9 bases. This CDR3 is 13 amino acids long.

The V call is TRBV2, the J call TRBJ2-5, with 8 bases identical to TRBD2. The CDR3 is 13 amino acids. V was pared by 9 bases and J by 5 bases, with 8 bases of the junction left unmatched. Germline V gives CDR1 SNHLY, CDR2 FYNNEI. The DNA of the CDR3 is TGTGCCAGTTGGACTAGCAGAGCGGAGACCCAGTACTTC. This sequence encodes CASWTSRAETQYF.

This rearrangement joins TRBV7-9 to TRBJ2-7; D is ambiguous. V lost 4 bases and J lost 1, with 8 bases in between. The CDR3 totals 13 residues. Germline loops: CDR1 SEHNR, CDR2 FQNEAQ (reference sequence). CDR3 residues: CASSSRRSYEQYF. CDR3 sequence (DNA): TGTGCCAGCAGCTCGCGCCGTTCCTACGAGCAGTACTTC.

The genes are TRBV5-6 and TRBJ2-3, with TRBD2 identical over 7 bases. This CDR3 has 19 amino acids. The V gene's germline CDR1 is SGHDT and CDR2 YYEEEE. Germline trimming cut 1 base from V and 0 bases from J; bases unmatched to any gene: 14. This CDR3 is CASSLFRGLVYTSTDTQYF. DNA of the CDR3: TGTGCCAGCAGCTTGTTTCGAGGACTAGTGTATACTAGCACAGATACGCAGTATTTT. The full variable domain, rest sourced from reference TRBV5-6 and TRBJ2-3, is DAGVTQSPTHLIKTRGQQVTLRCSPKSGHDTVSWYQQALGQGPQFIFQYYEEEERQRGNFPDRFSGHQFPNYSSELNVNALLLGDSALYLCASSLFRGLVYTSTDTQYFGPGTRLTVL.

The chain uses TRBV4-1 and TRBJ2-2; D is perhaps TRBD1 (5 bases). V lost 2 bases, J lost 0 bases, and 10 bases lay in between. Germline V gene sequence: CDR1 MGHRA, CDR2 YSYEKL. This CDR3 contains 16 residues. The CDR3 reads CASSQPDRANTGELFF. The CDR3 DNA sequence: TGCGCCAGCAGCCAACCTGACAGAGCGAACACCGGGGAGCTGTTTTTT.

The rearrangement links TRBV15 to TRBJ1-2; the match to TRBD1 covers 7 bases. The CDR3 spans 14 residues. Trimming took 3 bases from V and 8 from J; bases not matched to a gene: 9. Looked up from germline, CDR1 is LNHNV and CDR2 is YYDKDF (reference sequence). CDR3 sequence reads: CATSSRTTGVGYTF. As DNA, the CDR3 is TGTGCCACCAGCAGTAGAACAACAGGGGTAGGCTACACCTTC.

CDR3 DNA sequence: TGTGCCAGCAGATCCGGGACAGGGGGTCGGGAGCAGTACTTC. Protein sequence: CASRSGTGGREQYF. V and J are TRBV27 and TRBJ2-7; TRBD1 matches 11 bases. V shed 6 bases, J shed 7 bases, and the junction held 8 bases outside the gene matches. Germline V CDR1 and CDR2: MNHEY, SMNVEV (reference sequence). This CDR3 is built from 14 residues.

The chain joins TRBV18 to TRBJ1-1; D is perhaps TRBD1 (5 bases). Deletions cut 2 bases from V and 4 bases from J, with 20 bases between. CDR3 length: 17 residues. The V gene's germline CDR1 is KGHSH and CDR2 LQKENI. The CDR3 reads CASSPSETAQMGTEAFF. Here the CDR3 DNA reads TGTGCCAGCTCACCATCCGAGACAGCCCAAATGGGCACTGAAGCTTTCTTT.

J is TRBJ1-4 and V is TRBV28, with unresolved D. The CDR3 loop spans 15 amino acids. Deletions cut 4 bases from V and 6 bases from J, with 15 bases between. Germline-derived CDR1 and CDR2 are MDHEN and SYDVKM. For the CDR3, the DNA is TGTGCCAGCAGTTCCACGTCCCGGAGCCATGAAAAACTGTTTTTT. It specifies CASSSTSRSHEKLFF.

The chain combines TRBV7-2 with TRBJ2-7, with a possible D match to TRBD1 (5 bases). This CDR3 has 15 residues. Trimming cost V 0 bases and J 0 bases, with 9 bases left between them. The germline gives CDR1 SGHTA, CDR2 FQGNSA. CDR3 nucleotide sequence: TGTGCCAGCAGCTTAGCGGGGCTCGACTCCTACGAGCAGTACTTC. Its translation is CASSLAGLDSYEQYF. Together with reference TRBV7-2 and TRBJ2-7, the CDR3 gives the full variable domain: GAGVSQSPSNKVTEKGKDVELRCDPISGHTALYWYRQSLGQGLEFLIYFQGNSAPDKSGLPSDRFSAERTGGSVSTLTIQRTQQEDSAVYLCASSLAGLDSYEQYFGPGTRLTVT.

This clone has just one count. The chain carries TRBV6-5 and TRBJ2-5; TRBD2 might be the D (7 bases). The CDR3 consists of 15 residues. CDR1 and CDR2 (germline): MNHEY, SVGAGI. The germline V and J ends were trimmed by 2 bases and 5 bases, with 15 bases remaining between them. The CDR3 nucleotides read TGTGCCAGCAGTTACGGGTGGGGGGGCCCGGAGACCCAGTACTTC. Translating it yields CASSYGWGGPETQYF.

This chain joins TRBV6-1 and TRBJ2-5; D is uncertain. The DNA end is a closer match to TRBJ2-7, so the J assignment may be wrong. CDR1 MNHNS and CDR2 SASEGT come from the germline V gene. The CDR3 consists of 12 residues. The CDR3 here is CASSEAPREQYF. The CDR3, as DNA: TGTGCCAGCAGTGAAGCGCCACGCGAGCAGTACTTC.

Only one count was recorded for this clone. This chain connects TRBV28 to TRBJ2-1; 8 bases fit TRBD2. Germline lookup yields CDR1 MDHEN and CDR2 SYDVKM. J lost 7 bases, V lost 2 bases, and 10 bases had no gene match. The CDR3 is 16 amino acids. The DNA of the CDR3 is TGTGCCAGCAGTTTAGGAAGGCGGGGGGAGGGGAATGAGCAGTTCTTC. Translation gives CASSLGRRGEGNEQFF.

The CDR3 protein is CASSQDTARGPSTDTQYF. The DNA of the CDR3 is TGTGCCAGCAGCCAAGATACGGCCAGGGGGCCTAGCACAGATACGCAGTATTTT. The chain couples TRBV4-2 to TRBJ2-3; 8 nucleotides line up with TRBD1. There are 18 residues in the CDR3. Germline CDR1 is LGHNA and CDR2 is YNFKEQ. After removal of 0 bases from V and 0 bases from J, the junction contained 8 bases not matched to a gene.

This chain uses TRBV19 with TRBJ1-1, with TRBD1 as a possible D gene (6 bases). Germline values: CDR1 LNHDA, CDR2 SQIVND (reference sequence). The length of the CDR3 is 14 residues. Trimming cost V 9 bases and J 4 bases, with 18 bases left between them. CDR3 in DNA: TGTGCCAGCTCAATACAGGGAGGGACCACTGAAGCTTTCTTT. The encoded protein is CASSIQGGTTEAFF. Variable domain in full (rest from reference TRBV19 and TRBJ1-1): DGGITQSPKYLFRKEGQNVTLSCEQNLNHDAMYWYRQDPGQGLRLIYYSQIVNDFQKGDIAEGYSVSREKKESFPLTVTSAQKNPTAFYLCASSIQGGTTEAFFGQGTRLTVV.